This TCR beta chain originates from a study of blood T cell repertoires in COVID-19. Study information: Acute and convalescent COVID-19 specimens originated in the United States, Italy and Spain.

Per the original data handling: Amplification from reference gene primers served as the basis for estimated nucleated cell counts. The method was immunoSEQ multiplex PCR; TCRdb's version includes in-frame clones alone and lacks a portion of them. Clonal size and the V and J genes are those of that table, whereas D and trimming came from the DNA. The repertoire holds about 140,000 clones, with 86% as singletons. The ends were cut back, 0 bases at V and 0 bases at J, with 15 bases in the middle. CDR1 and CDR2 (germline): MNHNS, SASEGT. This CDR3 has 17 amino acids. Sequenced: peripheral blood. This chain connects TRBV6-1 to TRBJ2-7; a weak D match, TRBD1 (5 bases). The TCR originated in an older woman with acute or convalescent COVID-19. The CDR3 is CASSEALTALSSYEQYF. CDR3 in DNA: TGTGCCAGCAGTGAAGCTCTGACAGCTCTCAGCTCCTACGAGCAGTACTTC.